A selection of T cell receptor beta chains follows, all from one sample in a study of blood T cells in healthy people across ages. TCRdb recomputed calls from the 5' RACE reads with MiXCR, one row per CDR3 protein. In the table there are 1.5 million to 2 million distinct CDR3 sequences, 28% of which are singletons. Sequencing was performed on blood. These receptors originate from a woman in her 30s in good health. CDR3s include the opening cysteine and the closing phenylalanine or tryptophan. D genes are given only for firm matches. Clone size appears in some rows only: once, few, many, or a class for an expanded clone.

cdr3_length	d_call	j_call	clone_size	v_call	cdr3_nt	cdr3_aa
16	.	TRBJ1-2	.	TRBV28	TGTGCCAGCAGTTTAAGGGTCGCCGGGGGATACTATGGCTACACCTTC	CASSLRVAGGYYGYTF
19	TRBD2	TRBJ2-4	many	TRBV2	TGTGCCAGCAGTGAATCAAGAGGGCAGACTAGCTCAGCCAAAAACATTCAGTACTTC	CASSESRGQTSSAKNIQYF
12	.	TRBJ2-7	many	TRBV20-1	TGCAGTGCTAGAGATTATACAGGCGAGCAGTACTTC	CSARDYTGEQYF
15	.	TRBJ2-5	few	TRBV28	TGTGCCAGCAGTCCCTGGGGCAGGGAACAAGAGACCCAGTACTTC	CASSPWGREQETQYF
14	.	TRBJ2-7	few	TRBV24-1	TGTGCCACCAGTGATTCAGGGCTACCCTACGAGCAGTACTTC	CATSDSGLPYEQYF
17	TRBD2	TRBJ2-1	few	TRBV5-1	TGCGCCAGCAGCATGACTAGCGGGGGGGCCAGCTACAATGAGCAGTTCTTC	CASSMTSGGASYNEQFF
12	.	TRBJ2-1	.	TRBV20-1	TGCAGCCCCGGACTCCCCCACAATGAGCAGTTCTTC	CSPGLPHNEQFF
14	.	TRBJ2-1	few	TRBV30	TGTGCCTGGAGTGTGTCATCAGACTACAATGAGCAGTTCTTC	CAWSVSSDYNEQFF
16	TRBD2	TRBJ2-3	few	TRBV28	TGTGCCAGCAGCCCTCTTTACGGGGGGTTCACAGATACGCAGTATTTT	CASSPLYGGFTDTQYF
14	.	TRBJ2-3	once	TRBV29-1	TGCAGCGTTGGGGAAGGAAGCGCGGGTGATACGCAGTATTTT	CSVGEGSAGDTQYF
17	.	TRBJ1-4	many	TRBV14	TGTGCCAGCAGCCAAGTATGGAGGGGAAGGGCTAATGAAAAACTGTTTTTT	CASSQVWRGRANEKLFF
17	.	TRBJ2-3	.	TRBV10-3	TGTGCCATCAGTGAGTCGTTGGGGGCCTCTAGCACAGATACGCAGTATTTT	CAISESLGASSTDTQYF
16	.	TRBJ2-7	many	TRBV5-1	TGCGCCAGCAGCCCCCGGGGTGACAGCGAAATCTACGAGCAGTACTTC	CASSPRGDSEIYEQYF
14	TRBD1	TRBJ2-7	.	TRBV5-1	TGCGCCAGCAGCTTGCCGGGACAGGGAGGCGAGCAGTACTTC	CASSLPGQGGEQYF
18	.	TRBJ2-1	few	TRBV5-5	TGTGCCAGCAGCCCGGGGGGGACAGGGAGAAGGTACTACAATGAGCAGTTCTTC	CASSPGGTGRRYYNEQFF
16	.	TRBJ2-1	.	TRBV10-3	TGTGCCATCAGTGAGGGGGAGCACGGGGGTTACAATGAGCAGTTCTTC	CAISEGEHGGYNEQFF
15	TRBD2	TRBJ2-1	.	TRBV19	TGTGCCAGTAGTCCCCCGGGACTAGGGTACGATGAGCAGTTCTTC	CASSPPGLGYDEQFF
16	.	TRBJ1-6	.	TRBV18	TGTGCCAGCTCACCAGCTCCAGGGGCCACTAATTCACCCCTCCACTTT	CASSPAPGATNSPLHF
13	.	TRBJ1-5	few	TRBV29-1	TGCAGCGTGGCCGCCGCGGGGAATCAGCCCCAGCATTTT	CSVAAAGNQPQHF
17	TRBD2	TRBJ2-7	many	TRBV9	TGTGCCAGCAGCGTAGAGTTCGCTAGCGGGGGGGACTACGAGCAGTACTTC	CASSVEFASGGDYEQYF
13	TRBD2	TRBJ2-1	.	TRBV12-3/TRBV12-4	TGTGCCAGCAGTTATTCTCGCGGGAGAGAGCAGTTCTTC	CASSYSRGREQFF
18	TRBD1	TRBJ2-7	.	TRBV12-5	TGTGCTAGTGGTTTGGTAAGGGGACAGGGTTTAAATTCCTACGAGCAGTACTTC	CASGLVRGQGLNSYEQYF
14	.	TRBJ2-1	.	TRBV3-1	TGTGCCAGCATGCAGCGGACAACCGACAATGAGCAGTTCTTC	CASMQRTTDNEQFF
10	.	TRBJ1-1	few	TRBV20-1	TGCAGTGCTGGAGCAGGGGAAGCTTTCTTT	CSAGAGEAFF
16	TRBD2	TRBJ2-2	once	TRBV6-1	TGTGCCAGCAGTCTTGCTAGCGGGGGGGCCTTCAGGGAGCTGTTTTTT	CASSLASGGAFRELFF
13	TRBD2	TRBJ2-1	.	TRBV5-1	TGCGCCAGCAGCTTGGCTTTAGCGGGGGATGGGTTCTTC	CASSLALAGDGFF
12	.	TRBJ1-3	few	TRBV20-1	TGCAGTGCTAGAGCACACCGAAACACCATATATTTT	CSARAHRNTIYF
17	TRBD1	TRBJ1-4	.	TRBV7-2	TGTGCCAGCAGCCTTACAGGGGGGAAGAGAACTAATGAAAAACTGTTTTTT	CASSLTGGKRTNEKLFF
15	.	TRBJ1-4	few	TRBV5-1	TGCGCCAGCAGCCCGCAACTAGCAACTAATGAAAAACTGTTTTTT	CASSPQLATNEKLFF
13	.	TRBJ2-5	.	TRBV6-5	TGTGCCAGCAGTTACTCCATCGTAGGGACCCAGTACTTC	CASSYSIVGTQYF
18	.	TRBJ1-2	.	TRBV7-3	TGTGCCAGCAGCTTAACCGGCGGGATGAATGAGGGGGACTATGGCTACACCTTC	CASSLTGGMNEGDYGYTF
14	TRBD1	TRBJ1-6	few	TRBV28	TGTGCCAGCAGTTGGACAGGGTCCAATTCACCCCTCCACTTT	CASSWTGSNSPLHF
14	.	TRBJ1-5	.	TRBV18	TGTGCCAGCTCACCACTGACCACGGATCAGCCCCAGCATTTT	CASSPLTTDQPQHF
16	TRBD2	TRBJ2-5	.	TRBV7-2	TGTGCCAGCAGCTCCCCGCGGGAGGCACCCCAAGAGACCCAGTACTTC	CASSSPREAPQETQYF
15	TRBD1	TRBJ1-1	.	TRBV27	TGTGCCAGCAGTTACCCAGGACAGGGTGGCACTGAAGCTTTCTTT	CASSYPGQGGTEAFF
14	.	TRBJ2-4	few	TRBV2	TGTGCCAGCAGGGCGGGGTTAGCCAAAAACATTCAGTACTTC	CASRAGLAKNIQYF
15	.	TRBJ2-6	.	TRBV2	TGTGCCAGCAAGTCGGAAGTCGCCGGGGCCAACGTCCTGACTTTC	CASKSEVAGANVLTF
14	.	TRBJ1-2	many	TRBV5-1	TGCGCCAGCAGCGCAGAATCCGGGAACTATGGCTACACCTTC	CASSAESGNYGYTF
16	TRBD2	TRBJ2-1	.	TRBV9	TGTGCCAGCAGCGTATTATCCCCCCCCAGCGGGACTGAGCAGTTCTTC	CASSVLSPPSGTEQFF
15	TRBD2	TRBJ2-3	few	TRBV7-9	TGTGCCAGCATCCAATTTAGCGGGGGCACAGATACGCAGTATTTT	CASIQFSGGTDTQYF
15	.	TRBJ2-1	few	TRBV9	TGTGCCAGCAGCGCTTATCTGAGCTCCTACAATGAGCAGTTCTTC	CASSAYLSSYNEQFF
16	TRBD1	TRBJ2-5	many	TRBV25-1	TGTGCCAGCAGTGAATCAGGACAGGGGGCTCTTGAGACCCAGTACTTC	CASSESGQGALETQYF
13	.	TRBJ1-3	few	TRBV29-1	TGCAGCGCCTGTACCTCCTCTGGAAACACCATATATTTT	CSACTSSGNTIYF
14	TRBD2	TRBJ2-7	many	TRBV29-1	TGCAGCGTTGAAGAAAGCGGGAGGGCCTACGAGCAGTACTTC	CSVEESGRAYEQYF
12	.	TRBJ2-1	few	TRBV3-1	TGTGCCAGCAGCCAACTTCAGGGCGGCCAGTTCTTC	CASSQLQGGQFF
14	TRBD2	TRBJ2-5	many	TRBV10-3	TGTGCCATCAGTGAGCTAGCGGGGGAAGAGACCCAGTACTTC	CAISELAGEETQYF